This TCR beta chain is drawn from a study of T-cell reconstitution after alpha-beta-depleted transplantation in children. Unique molecular identifiers were incorporated during preparation of the TCRbeta library. MiXCR, applied by TCRdb to the PCR reads, yields one record per CDR3 protein. The repertoire holds hundreds of thousands of distinct CDR3 sequences, about 11% seen once, with around 4% in the top ten. In its sample, this clonotype was seen many times. Here the sequenced sample was PBMCs from the stem cell graft donor, taken from the stem cell graft. This receptor was taken from a human donor who donated a stem cell graft to a child with acute myeloid leukemia.

The CDR3 is CASSYDRTLGNTEAFF. For the CDR3, the DNA is TGTGCCAGCAGTTATGACAGGACCCTCGGGAACACTGAAGCTTTCTTT. The chain recombines TRBV6-5 with TRBJ1-1; TRBD1 is a possible D gene (6 bases). CDR3 length equals 16 residues. The germline V gene has CDR1 MNHEY and CDR2 SVGAGI. Trimming took off 3 bases at V and 1 base at J, with 15 bases between the two ends.